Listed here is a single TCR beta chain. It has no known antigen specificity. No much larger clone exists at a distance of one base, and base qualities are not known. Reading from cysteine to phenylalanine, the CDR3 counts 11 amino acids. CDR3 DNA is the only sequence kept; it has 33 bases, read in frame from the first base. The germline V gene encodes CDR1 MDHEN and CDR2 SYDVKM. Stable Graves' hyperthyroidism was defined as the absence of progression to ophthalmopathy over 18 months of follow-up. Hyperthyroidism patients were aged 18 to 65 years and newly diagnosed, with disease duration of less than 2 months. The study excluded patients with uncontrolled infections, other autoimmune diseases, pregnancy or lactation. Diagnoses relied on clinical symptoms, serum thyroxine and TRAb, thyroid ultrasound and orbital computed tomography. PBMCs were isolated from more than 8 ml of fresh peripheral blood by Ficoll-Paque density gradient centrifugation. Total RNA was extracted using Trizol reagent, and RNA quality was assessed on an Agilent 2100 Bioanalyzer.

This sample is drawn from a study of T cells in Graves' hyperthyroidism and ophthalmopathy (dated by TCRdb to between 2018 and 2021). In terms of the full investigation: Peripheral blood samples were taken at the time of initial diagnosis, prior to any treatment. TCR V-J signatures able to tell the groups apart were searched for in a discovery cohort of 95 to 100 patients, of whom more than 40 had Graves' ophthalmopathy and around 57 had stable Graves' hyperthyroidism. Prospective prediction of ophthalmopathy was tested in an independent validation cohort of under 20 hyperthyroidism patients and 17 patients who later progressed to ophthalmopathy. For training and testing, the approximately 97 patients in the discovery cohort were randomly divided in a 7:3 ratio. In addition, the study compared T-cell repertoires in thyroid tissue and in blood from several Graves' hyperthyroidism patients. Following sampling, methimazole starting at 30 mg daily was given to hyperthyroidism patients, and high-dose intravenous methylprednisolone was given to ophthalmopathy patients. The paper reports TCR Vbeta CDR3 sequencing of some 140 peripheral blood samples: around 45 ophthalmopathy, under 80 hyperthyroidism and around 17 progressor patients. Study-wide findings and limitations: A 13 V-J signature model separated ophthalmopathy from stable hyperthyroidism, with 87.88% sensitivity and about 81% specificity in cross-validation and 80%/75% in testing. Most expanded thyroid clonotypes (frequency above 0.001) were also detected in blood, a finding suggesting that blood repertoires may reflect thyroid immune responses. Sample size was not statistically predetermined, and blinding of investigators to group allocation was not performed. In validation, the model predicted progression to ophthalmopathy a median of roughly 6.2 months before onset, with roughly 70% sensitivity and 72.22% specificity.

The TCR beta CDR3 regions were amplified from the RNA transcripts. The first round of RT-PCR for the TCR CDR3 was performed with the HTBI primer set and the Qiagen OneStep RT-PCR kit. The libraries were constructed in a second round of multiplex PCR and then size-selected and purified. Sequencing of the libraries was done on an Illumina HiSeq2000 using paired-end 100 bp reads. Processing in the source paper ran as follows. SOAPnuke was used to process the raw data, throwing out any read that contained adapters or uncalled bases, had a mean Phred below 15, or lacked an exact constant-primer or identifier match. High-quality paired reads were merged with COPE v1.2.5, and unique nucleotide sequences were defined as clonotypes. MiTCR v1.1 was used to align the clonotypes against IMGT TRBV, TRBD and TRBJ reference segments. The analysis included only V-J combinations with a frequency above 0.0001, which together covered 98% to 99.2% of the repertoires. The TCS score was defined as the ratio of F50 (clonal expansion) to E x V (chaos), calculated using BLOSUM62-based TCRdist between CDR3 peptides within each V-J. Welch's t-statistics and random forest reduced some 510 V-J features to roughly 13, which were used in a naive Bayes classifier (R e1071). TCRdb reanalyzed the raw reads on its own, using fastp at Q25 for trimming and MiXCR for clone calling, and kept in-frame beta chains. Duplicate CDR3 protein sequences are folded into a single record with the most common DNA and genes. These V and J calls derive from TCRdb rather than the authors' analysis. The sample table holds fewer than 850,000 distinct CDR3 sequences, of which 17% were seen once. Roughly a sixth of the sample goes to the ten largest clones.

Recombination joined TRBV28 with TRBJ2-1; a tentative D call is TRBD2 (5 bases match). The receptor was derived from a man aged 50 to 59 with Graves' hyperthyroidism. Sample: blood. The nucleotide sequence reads TGTGTCACCGGACTGCCCGATGAGCAGTTCTTC. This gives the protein CVTGLPDEQFF.